The rows below give T cell receptor beta chains drawn from one sample of a study of PD-L1 blockade in urothelial cancer. Clones were sequenced by immunoSEQ multiplex PCR, and TCRdb holds only the in-frame ones, with some missing. There are about 53,000 clones in the sample; around 85% occur only once, and about 14% lies in the top ten. Sample: PBMCs, taken around atezolizumab (anti-PD-L1) treatment. Receptors originate from an older woman with urothelial cancer. The CDR3 runs from the conserved cysteine through the conserved F or W. D genes are given only for firm matches. The size of a clone is reported for some rows only, either as once, few or many, or as a class for expanded clones.

j_call: TRBJ1-3; v_call: TRBV10-2; clone_size: -; d_call: -; cdr3_aa: CASSETTGNTIYF; cdr3_nt: TGCGCCAGCAGTGAAACAACTGGAAACACCATATATTTT
j_call: TRBJ1-5; v_call: TRBV6-6; clone_size: -; d_call: TRBD1; cdr3_aa: CASEMQGVQPQHF; cdr3_nt: TGTGCCAGCGAGATGCAGGGGGTTCAGCCCCAGCATTTT
j_call: TRBJ2-7; v_call: TRBV7-7; clone_size: -; d_call: -; cdr3_aa: CASSYRESYEQYF; cdr3_nt: TGTGCCAGCAGCTACCGGGAGTCCTACGAGCAGTACTTC
j_call: TRBJ2-7; v_call: TRBV5-4; clone_size: -; d_call: -; cdr3_aa: CASSRGIYEQYF; cdr3_nt: TGTGCCAGCAGCAGGGGGATCTACGAGCAGTACTTC
j_call: TRBJ2-2; v_call: TRBV10-1; clone_size: -; d_call: -; cdr3_aa: CASSFSTTGELFF; cdr3_nt: TGCGCCAGCAGTTTTAGCACCACCGGGGAGCTGTTTTTT
j_call: TRBJ2-7; v_call: TRBV19; clone_size: -; d_call: -; cdr3_aa: CASSIGGSRYEQYF; cdr3_nt: TGTGCCAGTAGTATAGGGGGCAGTCGCTACGAGCAGTACTTC
j_call: TRBJ2-3; v_call: TRBV4-1; clone_size: -; d_call: TRBD2; cdr3_aa: CASSQDFSRLAGVADTQYF; cdr3_nt: TGCGCCAGCAGCCAAGATTTTAGTCGACTAGCGGGGGTTGCAGATACGCAGTATTTT
j_call: TRBJ1-2; v_call: TRBV5-4; clone_size: -; d_call: TRBD1; cdr3_aa: CASSPGQGYGYTF; cdr3_nt: TGTGCCAGCAGCCCCGGACAGGGATATGGCTACACCTTC
j_call: TRBJ2-7; v_call: TRBV18; clone_size: -; d_call: -; cdr3_aa: CASSPHISYEGSGDSSYEQYF; cdr3_nt: TGTGCCAGCTCACCCCATATCTCGTATGAGGGTTCGGGGGACAGCTCCTACGAGCAGTACTTC
j_call: TRBJ1-2; v_call: TRBV4-1; clone_size: -; d_call: -; cdr3_aa: CASSQDWGGRGGYTF; cdr3_nt: TGCGCCAGCAGCCAAGATTGGGGGGGAAGAGGTGGCTACACCTTC
j_call: TRBJ2-7; v_call: TRBV18; clone_size: -; d_call: TRBD1; cdr3_aa: CASSPGTGDEQYF; cdr3_nt: TGTGCCAGCTCGCCCGGGACAGGGGACGAGCAGTACTTC
j_call: TRBJ2-1; v_call: TRBV4-3; clone_size: -; d_call: TRBD2; cdr3_aa: CASSQRLALNRDEQFF; cdr3_nt: TGCGCCAGCAGCCAAAGACTAGCGTTAAACCGGGATGAGCAGTTCTTC
j_call: TRBJ2-3; v_call: TRBV7-8; clone_size: once; d_call: -; cdr3_aa: CASSPSQLGITDTQYF; cdr3_nt: TGTGCCAGCAGCCCGAGCCAACTAGGGATAACAGATACGCAGTATTTT
j_call: TRBJ2-3; v_call: TRBV28; clone_size: -; d_call: -; cdr3_aa: CASSTTTDTQYF; cdr3_nt: TGTGCCAGCAGTACTACGACAGATACGCAGTATTTT
j_call: TRBJ2-2; v_call: TRBV9; clone_size: -; d_call: TRBD2; cdr3_aa: CASSEPGLANTGELFF; cdr3_nt: TGTGCCAGCAGCGAGCCGGGACTAGCCAACACCGGGGAGCTGTTTTTT
j_call: TRBJ2-5; v_call: TRBV28; clone_size: -; d_call: -; cdr3_aa: CASSLSPTGGETQYF; cdr3_nt: TGTGCCAGCAGTTTATCCCCCACGGGCGGGGAGACCCAGTACTTC
j_call: TRBJ2-2; v_call: TRBV9; clone_size: -; d_call: -; cdr3_aa: CASSTPTGNTGELFF; cdr3_nt: TGTGCCAGCAGCACCCCGACAGGGAACACCGGGGAGCTGTTTTTT
j_call: TRBJ2-7; v_call: TRBV4-3; clone_size: once; d_call: TRBD2; cdr3_aa: CASSRDWSGGRTYEQYF; cdr3_nt: TGCGCCAGCAGCCGAGATTGGTCGGGCGGGAGGACGTACGAGCAGTACTTC
j_call: TRBJ1-5; v_call: TRBV27; clone_size: -; d_call: TRBD1; cdr3_aa: CASSWTGPYQPQHF; cdr3_nt: TGTGCCAGCAGCTGGACAGGACCTTATCAGCCCCAGCATTTT
j_call: TRBJ1-4; v_call: TRBV7-3; clone_size: -; d_call: -; cdr3_aa: CASSLESGPNEKLFF; cdr3_nt: TGTGCCAGCAGCTTGGAATCAGGGCCTAATGAAAAACTGTTTTTT
j_call: TRBJ2-7; v_call: TRBV27; clone_size: -; d_call: TRBD2; cdr3_aa: CASSNTAGDYEQYF; cdr3_nt: TGTGCCAGCAGTAACACCGCGGGGGATTACGAGCAGTACTTC
j_call: TRBJ1-5; v_call: TRBV2; clone_size: -; d_call: -; cdr3_aa: CASSGRENQPQHF; cdr3_nt: TGTGCCAGCAGTGGTCGGGAAAATCAGCCCCAGCATTTT
j_call: TRBJ2-5; v_call: TRBV18; clone_size: -; d_call: -; cdr3_aa: CASSPRVAQEGTQYF; cdr3_nt: TGTGCCAGCTCACCACGGGTCGCCCAGGAAGGGACCCAGTACTTC
j_call: TRBJ2-1; v_call: TRBV27; clone_size: -; d_call: -; cdr3_aa: CASTPHSGNEQFF; cdr3_nt: TGTGCCAGCACACCCCATAGCGGAAATGAGCAGTTCTTC
j_call: TRBJ1-2; v_call: TRBV10-3; clone_size: -; d_call: -; cdr3_aa: CAISPLGGQYGYTF; cdr3_nt: TGTGCCATCAGTCCCCTTGGCGGGCAATATGGCTACACCTTC
j_call: TRBJ1-1; v_call: TRBV2; clone_size: -; d_call: TRBD1; cdr3_aa: CASKRDRGATEAFF; cdr3_nt: TGTGCCAGCAAACGGGACAGGGGGGCCACTGAAGCTTTCTTT
j_call: TRBJ2-7; v_call: TRBV7-6; clone_size: -; d_call: -; cdr3_aa: CASSLGTDEQYF; cdr3_nt: TGTGCCAGCAGCTTAGGGACAGACGAGCAGTACTTC